Below are 25 T cell receptor beta chains sequenced from a single sample in a study of cytomegalovirus exposure and HLA in healthy donors. Primers: 60 Vbeta forward and 13 Jbeta reverse. Clones were sequenced by immunoSEQ multiplex PCR, and TCRdb holds only the in-frame ones, with some missing. The sample lists some 160,000 clones, 79% occurring once. The source material was PBMCs. Receptors originate from a woman between 40 and 50 years old in good health and CMV-seronegative.

Written as DNA, the CDR3 is TGCAGCGTCATTGCGGCAGGGGGTGGCAATCAGCCCCAGCATTTT. Its translation: CSVIAAGGGNQPQHF. The rearrangement links TRBV29-1 to TRBJ1-5; 7 bases line up with TRBD1. The trim removed 6 bases at V and 2 bases at J, leaving 10 bases unmatched. CDR3 length equals 15 residues. CDR1 SQVTM and CDR2 ANQGSEA come from the germline V gene.

This clone was recorded a few times. The chain uses TRBV7-8 and TRBJ1-5, with D possibly being TRBD1 (5 bases). Per the germline V gene, CDR1 is SGHVS and CDR2 is FQNEAQ. Deletions cut 2 bases from V and 6 bases from J, with 17 bases between. There are 16 residues in the CDR3. Here the CDR3 reads CASSLRPGSSSQPQHF. Here the CDR3 DNA reads TGTGCCAGCAGCTTACGCCCAGGGTCGAGTAGTCAGCCCCAGCATTTT.

This sequence joins TRBV11-3 and TRBJ2-5; TRBD2 matches 12 bases. This CDR3 region has 19 residues. The junction had 12 bases not matched to a gene; V was cut back by 3 bases and J by 1 base. The germline gives CDR1 SGHNT, CDR2 YENEEA. The CDR3 DNA reads as TGTGCCAGCAGCTTCGGCCTACAACTAGCGGGGGGCTTCCAAGAGACCCAGTACTTC. As protein: CASSFGLQLAGGFQETQYF.

The chain carries TRBV7-8 and TRBJ1-5; D remains ambiguous. V was shortened by 0 bases and J by 1 base, with 7 bases between the two germline ends. The germline CDR1 and CDR2 sequences are SGHVS and FQNEAQ. CDR3 length: 15 residues. The CDR3 protein is CASSLAGRSNQPQHF. CDR3 in DNA: TGTGCCAGCAGCTTAGCGGGCAGGAGCAATCAGCCCCAGCATTTT. The full variable domain, its missing parts supplied by reference TRBV7-8 and TRBJ1-5, is GAGVSQSPRYKVAKRGQDVALRCDPISGHVSLFWYQQALGQGPEFLTYFQNEAQLDKSGLPSDRFFAERPEGSVSTLKIQRTQQEDSAVYLCASSLAGRSNQPQHFGDGTRLSIL.

This chain links TRBV9 with TRBJ2-3; 9 bases agree with TRBD2. The CDR3 loop spans 15 amino acids. Looked up from germline, CDR1 is SGDLS and CDR2 is YYNGEE. Trimming at V came to 1 base and at J to 1 base, leaving 1 base not matched to a gene. The CDR3 region is CASSVWTSGTDTQYF. CDR3 DNA sequence: TGTGCCAGCAGCGTATGGACTAGCGGCACAGATACGCAGTATTTT. The variable domain in full, with the rest retrieved from reference TRBV9 and TRBJ2-3, is DSGVTQTPKHLITATGQRVTLRCSPRSGDLSVYWYQQSLDQGLQFLIQYYNGEERAKGNILERFSAQQFPDLHSELNLSSLELGDSALYFCASSVWTSGTDTQYFGPGTRLTVL.

The V call is TRBV6-6, the J call TRBJ2-1, with TRBD2 matching over 8 bases. V shed 6 bases and J 2 bases; nucleotides not matched to a gene: 9. The CDR3 is 16 residues long. Germline loops: CDR1 MNHNY, CDR2 SVGAGI (reference sequence). The CDR3 reads CASSSTTGGPYNEQFF. The CDR3 DNA is TGTGCCAGCAGCTCAACTACGGGGGGGCCCTACAATGAGCAGTTCTTC.

The chain couples TRBV28 to TRBJ2-7, with D possibly TRBD1 on 5 matching bases. CDR1 is MDHEN, CDR2 SYDVKM, per germline. The CDR3 totals 16 residues. Trimming cost V 5 bases and J 1 base, with 18 bases left between them. The CDR3: CASSATRQLRSYEQYF. Written as DNA, the CDR3 is TGTGCCAGCAGTGCTACCAGACAGCTTAGATCCTACGAGCAGTACTTC.

The chain employs TRBV7-8 and TRBJ2-2; D is ambiguous. CDR1 and CDR2 from the germline V gene are SGHVS and FQNEAQ. The CDR3 is 13 residues long. V lost 3 bases and J lost 6, with 8 bases in between. The CDR3 DNA reads TGTGCCAGCAGCTTTCTATCGCCCGGGGAGCTGTTTTTT. Translated, it gives CASSFLSPGELFF. Filled out from reference TRBV7-8 and TRBJ2-2, the complete variable domain reads GAGVSQSPRYKVAKRGQDVALRCDPISGHVSLFWYQQALGQGPEFLTYFQNEAQLDKSGLPSDRFFAERPEGSVSTLKIQRTQQEDSAVYLCASSFLSPGELFFGEGSRLTVL.

The chain carries TRBV30 and TRBJ2-1, with 10 bases matching TRBD1. The germline V gene has CDR1 GTSNPN and CDR2 SVGIG (reference sequence). V lost 5 bases and J lost 6; bases outside the gene matches: 4. CDR3 size: 13 residues. In DNA, the CDR3 is TGTGCCTGGGACCGGGACAGGGGCAATGAGCAGTTCTTC. This encodes CAWDRDRGNEQFF.

The V call is TRBV6-5, the J call TRBJ2-7; D might be TRBD2 (6 bases). There are 16 residues in the CDR3. Per the germline V gene, CDR1 is MNHEY and CDR2 is SVGAGI. V was shortened by 0 bases and J by 3 bases, with 15 bases between the two germline ends. CDR3 amino acids: CASSYSPDGGYYEQYF. The CDR3 DNA reads as TGTGCCAGCAGTTACTCACCCGACGGGGGATACTACGAGCAGTACTTC.

The CDR3 region has the DNA TGCGCCAGCAGCTTGGAGGGGGTCCCGCGGCAAGAGACCCAGTACTTC. Protein sequence: CASSLEGVPRQETQYF. The J gene is TRBJ2-5, the V gene TRBV5-1, with D tentatively TRBD1 (6 bases). Trimming removed 0 bases from V and 2 bases from J, with 14 bases in between. The CDR3 runs 16 residues. Germline CDR1 SGHRS, CDR2 YFSETQ.

This chain joins TRBV19 and TRBJ2-1, with D maybe TRBD1 (5 bases). This CDR3 contains 14 residues. CDR1 and CDR2 (germline): LNHDA, SQIVND (reference sequence). Trimming took 5 bases from V and 9 from J, leaving 17 bases between them. The CDR3 sequence: CASSAWGPQGEQFF. Here the CDR3 DNA reads TGTGCCAGTAGTGCATGGGGTCCCCAGGGTGAGCAGTTCTTC.

The gene calls are TRBV5-1 and TRBJ1-3, with 7 nucleotides matching TRBD1. Trimming removed 4 bases from V and 2 bases from J; junction bases left unmatched: 6. The germline V gene has CDR1 SGHRS and CDR2 YFSETQ. The CDR3 is 15 amino acids. The CDR3 is CASSIDRVPGNTIYF. The CDR3 nucleotides read TGCGCCAGCAGCATCGACAGGGTCCCTGGAAACACCATATATTTT.

DNA for the CDR3: TGTGCCAGCTCTCCTTCCCAGGTCATTCAGTACTTC. Protein sequence: CASSPSQVIQYF. The chain links TRBV18 to TRBJ2-4; D unclear. The CDR3 spans 12 residues. The germline CDR1 and CDR2 sequences are KGHSH and LQKENI. Trimming left V 6 bases short and J 9 bases short, with 12 bases between.

J is TRBJ1-2 and V is TRBV6-1, with D tentatively TRBD1 (6 bases). V lost 8 bases to trimming and J lost 4 bases, with 17 bases between them. Germline V gene data show CDR1 as MNHNS and CDR2 as SASEGT. The CDR3 has 14 residues. CDR3 sequence: CASRQARPAYGYTF. The CDR3 DNA reads TGTGCCAGCCGACAGGCACGTCCGGCCTATGGCTACACCTTC.

V gene TRBV6-6 combines with J gene TRBJ2-1, with a weak D call TRBD2 (6 bases). V dropped 5 bases and J dropped 8 bases, with 16 bases sitting between them. Germline CDR1 is MNHNY and CDR2 is SVGAGI (reference sequence). CDR3 length: 14 amino acids. The CDR3 DNA follows: TGTGCCAGCAGTCGAGGTCTCGGGAGCTATGAGCAGTTCTTC. It encodes CASSRGLGSYEQFF.

A single count supports this clone. The chain combines TRBV7-2 with TRBJ2-1; D is perhaps TRBD1 (5 bases). The CDR3 covers 15 residues. Germline V gene lookup returns CDR1 SGHTA and CDR2 FQGNSA. V lost 1 base, J lost 7 bases, and 14 bases lay in between. Written as DNA, the CDR3 is TGTGCCAGCAGCTTAGAAGGCAGGGAAGCGAATGAGCAGTTCTTC. It encodes CASSLEGREANEQFF.

This clone was observed once. The CDR3 nucleotides are TGTGCCAGTAGTTCCGAGAAACTAGCAGGGAAGGAGCAGTACTTC. Protein: CASSSEKLAGKEQYF. The chain employs TRBV19 and TRBJ2-7, with D tentatively TRBD2 (6 bases). The CDR3 sequence is 15 residues long. Germline lookup yields CDR1 LNHDA and CDR2 SQIVND (reference sequence). V shed 5 bases and J shed 7 bases, with 21 bases lying between them.

The genes are TRBV2 and TRBJ2-2; tentatively, D is TRBD2 (6 bases). This CDR3 spans 15 amino acids. Per germline, CDR1 SNHLY and CDR2 FYNNEI. Trimming removed 5 bases at V and 9 bases at J, with 19 bases between. The CDR3, as DNA: TGTGCCAGCAGTACGACCACGGGAGAACTCCGGGAGCTGTTTTTT. The encoded protein is CASSTTTGELRELFF.

The chain joins TRBV5-1 to TRBJ2-7; D unclear. Per the germline V gene, CDR1 is SGHRS and CDR2 is YFSETQ. V shed 0 bases and J shed 4 bases, with 5 bases lying between them. The CDR3 has 12 amino acids. The CDR3 region is CASSLDLYEQYF. Here the CDR3 DNA reads TGCGCCAGCAGCTTGGATCTGTACGAGCAGTACTTC.

The rearrangement uses TRBV14 and TRBJ2-5; D is possibly TRBD2 (5 bases). TRBJ2-7 matches the DNA end more closely, so the J call is doubtful. Germline lookup yields CDR1 SGHDN and CDR2 FVKESK. The CDR3 runs to 13 residues. The chain's CDR3 is CASSQVGVGEQYF. The CDR3 bases are TGTGCCAGCAGCCAAGTCGGGGTTGGCGAGCAGTACTTC.

The chain joins TRBV27 to TRBJ2-5; maybe TRBD2 (5 bases). The end of the DNA is better explained by TRBJ2-7, so the J call may be wrong. The CDR3 has 13 amino acids. Germline lookup yields CDR1 MNHEY and CDR2 SMNVEV (reference sequence). The CDR3 loop is CASSLDYSYEQYF. CDR3 nucleotide sequence: TGTGCCAGCAGTTTAGACTACTCCTACGAGCAGTACTTC.

This clone was detected only once. The chain has TRBV28 and TRBJ2-5; 7 nucleotides align to TRBD2. Germline CDR1 MDHEN, CDR2 SYDVKM. V gave up 6 bases and J gave up 4 bases; unmatched junction bases: 11. The CDR3 extends over 15 amino acids. The CDR3 sequence: CASRNPGGRGETQYF. The CDR3 DNA sequence: TGTGCCAGCAGGAACCCAGGCGGGAGAGGAGAGACCCAGTACTTC.

The chain carries TRBV6-1 and TRBJ1-5, with TRBD1 matching 10 bases. V lost 6 bases to trimming and J lost 15 bases; unmatched junction nucleotides: 11. The germline CDR1 and CDR2 sequences are MNHNS and SASEGT. The CDR3 is 13 amino acids. The CDR3 DNA reads TGTGCCAGCAGGGATTCTACCCGGACAGGGGGGCATTTT. It codes for CASRDSTRTGGHF.

The V call is TRBV18, the J call TRBJ2-7; 8 bases align to TRBD1. The CDR3 loop spans 14 amino acids. The trim removed 4 bases at V and 4 bases at J, leaving 6 bases unmatched. Germline lookup yields CDR1 KGHSH and CDR2 LQKENI. This chain's CDR3 is CASSRGQAPYEQYF. DNA for the CDR3: TGTGCCAGCTCACGGGGACAGGCGCCATACGAGCAGTACTTC.